What follows are 6 T cell receptor beta chains derived from one specimen sequenced in a study of blood T cell repertoires in COVID-19. TCRdb's copy holds only in-frame clones and misses some; the assay was immunoSEQ multiplex PCR. This sample has roughly 69,000 clones, with approximately 79% found just once. Sequencing was done on a sample of peripheral blood. These receptors all come from a woman aged 45-60 years with acute or convalescent COVID-19.

This rearrangement joins TRBV10-3 to TRBJ1-1; D is possibly TRBD1 (6 bases). There are 14 residues in the CDR3. The V end lost 0 bases, the J end lost 6 bases, and 11 bases lay between the germline ends. Germline values: CDR1 ENHRY, CDR2 SYGVKD. CDR3 in amino acids: CAISESGGGAEAFF. The CDR3 bases are TGTGCCATCAGTGAGTCCGGAGGGGGGGCTGAAGCTTTCTTT.

The J gene is TRBJ2-5, the V gene TRBV5-4; D is possibly TRBD1 (6 bases). Germline CDR1 and CDR2: SGHNT and YYREEE (reference sequence). This CDR3 spans 14 amino acids. Trimming removed 0 bases from V and 4 bases from J, with 10 bases in between. CDR3 sequence: CASSLGTGRETQYF. The CDR3 DNA reads TGTGCCAGCAGCTTGGGAACAGGGAGAGAGACCCAGTACTTC.

The chain links TRBV3-1 (or the pseudogene TRBV3-2) to TRBJ2-5; 10 bases align to TRBD2. The CDR3 consists of 15 residues. Trimming took 6 bases from V and 3 from J; bases not matched to a gene: 7. The germline V gene has CDR1 LGHDT and CDR2 YNNKEL (reference sequence). The CDR3 nucleotides are TGTGCCAGCAGAAAGGCAGCGGGGGGGGAAGAGACCCAGTACTTC. Translated: CASRKAAGGEETQYF.

This chain connects TRBV7-8 to TRBJ1-1; TRBD1 aligns across 8 bases. Germline V gives CDR1 SGHVS, CDR2 FQNEAQ. The trim removed 3 bases at V and 4 bases at J, leaving 4 bases unmatched. This CDR3 is built from 14 residues. DNA of the CDR3: TGTGCCAGCAGCTTGGACAGGGTGGGCACTGAAGCTTTCTTT. This sequence encodes CASSLDRVGTEAFF.

This clone was found a few times. The V call is TRBV13, the J call TRBJ2-1, with 13 bases fitting TRBD2. The CDR3 has 15 amino acids. With 4 bases clipped from V and 9 bases from J, the junction kept 6 bases outside the gene matches. Germline-derived CDR1 and CDR2 are PRHDT and FYEKMQ (reference sequence). CDR3 amino acids: CASSSTSGRAGEQFF. DNA of the CDR3: TGTGCCAGCAGCTCCACTAGCGGGAGGGCCGGTGAGCAGTTCTTC.

The sample holds a few counts of this clone. The chain carries TRBV5-4 and TRBJ2-3, with 11 nucleotides matching TRBD1. Unmatched junction bases numbered 7, after V lost 4 bases and J lost 3 bases. The CDR3 totals 16 residues. The V gene's germline CDR1 is SGHNT and CDR2 YYREEE (reference sequence). CDR3 in DNA: TGTGCCAGCAGCACAGGACAGGGGGCAGAAACAGATACGCAGTATTTT. Encoded protein: CASSTGQGAETDTQYF. Drawing the rest from reference TRBV5-4 and TRBJ2-3, the complete variable domain is ETGVTQSPTHLIKTRGQQVTLRCSSQSGHNTVSWYQQALGQGPQFIFQYYREEENGRGNFPPRFSGLQFPNYSSELNVNALELDDSALYLCASSTGQGAETDTQYFGPGTRLTVL.